The 14 T cell receptor beta chains below come from one sample, sequenced in a study of T cell responses to AZD1222 COVID-19 vaccine. The protocol was immunoSEQ multiplex PCR, while the TCRdb copy is restricted to in-frame clones and leaves out a portion. Found here are just under 100,000 clones, approximately 91% of them singletons; the top ten hold roughly 2.8%. The material sequenced was peripheral blood, taken on day 0 of AZD1222 vaccination. The receptors derive from an adult in good health.

This chain uses TRBV28 with TRBJ1-2; 8 bases align to TRBD1. The CDR3 covers 15 residues. After removal of 2 bases from V and 5 bases from J, the junction contained 7 bases not matched to a gene. Looked up from germline, CDR1 is MDHEN and CDR2 is SYDVKM. As DNA, the CDR3 is TGTGCCAGCAGTTTAGTGGCAGGGGGCGCGTATGGCTACACCTTC. Translated, it gives CASSLVAGGAYGYTF.

The chain carries TRBV15 and TRBJ1-5; TRBD1 matches 10 bases. CDR1 LNHNV and CDR2 YYDKDF come from the germline V gene (reference sequence). With 0 bases clipped from V and 4 bases from J, the junction kept 3 bases outside the gene matches. CDR3 length: 16 amino acids. The CDR3 DNA reads as TGTGCCACCAGCAGAGAGGACAGGGGGGTAAATCAGCCCCAGCATTTT. This codes for CATSREDRGVNQPQHF.

The chain is built from TRBV16 and TRBJ1-5, with D unclear. V lost 1 base and J lost 2, with 6 bases in between. Germline CDR1 and CDR2: KGHSY and FQNENV. The CDR3 covers 14 residues. In DNA form, the CDR3 reads TGTGCCAGCAGCCAATACGGACGCAATCAGCCCCAGCATTTT. This codes for CASSQYGRNQPQHF.

V usage is TRBV7-9 and J usage is TRBJ1-2, with a tentative D call TRBD1 (5 bases). V shed 5 bases and J shed 3 bases, with 16 bases lying between them. Germline CDR1 reads SEHNR; CDR2 reads FQNEAQ (reference sequence). The CDR3 consists of 15 residues. The CDR3 DNA follows: TGTGCCAGCAGCCGGGGGGGTACCAGGGACTATGGCTACACCTTC. Translated: CASSRGGTRDYGYTF.

V gene TRBV9 combines with J gene TRBJ1-3, with D hard to call. V was trimmed by 0 bases and J by 2 bases, leaving 6 bases between them. The CDR3 is 14 residues long. Germline V gene lookup returns CDR1 SGDLS and CDR2 YYNGEE. The CDR3 here is CASSVGDTGNTIYF. CDR3 DNA: TGTGCCAGCAGCGTAGGAGACACTGGAAACACCATATATTTT.

The chain joins TRBV10-2 to TRBJ1-5; unclear D gene. CDR1 is WSHSY and CDR2 is SAAADI in the germline V gene. The CDR3 covers 14 residues. V was trimmed by 3 bases and J by 1 base, leaving 7 bases between them. The CDR3 DNA is TGCGCCAGCAGTGACCCGGGGAGCAATCAGCCCCAGCATTTT. Protein product: CASSDPGSNQPQHF.

The V and J genes are TRBV10-1 and TRBJ2-1; tentatively, D is TRBD1 (5 bases). The CDR3 is 15 amino acids. The V and J ends lost 0 bases and 2 bases respectively, with 8 bases between them. Per germline, CDR1 WNHNN and CDR2 SYGVQD (reference sequence). This CDR3 is CASSESRTTYNEQFF. CDR3 coding DNA: TGCGCCAGCAGTGAGTCCCGGACAACCTACAATGAGCAGTTCTTC.

This clone was seen a single time. The rearrangement links TRBV5-1 to TRBJ1-2; 8 bases agree with TRBD1. The CDR3 sequence is 15 residues long. The germline V gene encodes CDR1 SGHRS and CDR2 YFSETQ. V lost 4 bases, J lost 0 bases, and 5 bases stayed unmatched. This CDR3 is CASSLRTGPNYGYTF. In DNA, the CDR3 is TGCGCCAGCAGCCTCCGGACAGGGCCTAACTATGGCTACACCTTC.

This clone appeared a few times. This chain connects TRBV19 to TRBJ2-7, with 12 positions matching TRBD1. The ends lost 5 bases at V and 2 bases at J; junction bases unmatched: 4. Germline V gene lookup returns CDR1 LNHDA and CDR2 SQIVND (reference sequence). The length of the CDR3 is 15 residues. The CDR3 here is CASSPGTGGAYEQYF. The DNA for the CDR3 is TGTGCCAGTAGTCCAGGGACAGGGGGCGCCTACGAGCAGTACTTC.

This chain connects TRBV5-1 to TRBJ2-2, with TRBD2 matching over 13 bases. CDR1 and CDR2 (germline): SGHRS, YFSETQ. The V and J ends lost 4 bases and 6 bases, in that order; junction bases with no gene match: 3. The CDR3 sequence is 15 residues long. CDR3 sequence: CASSRLAGGSGELFF. CDR3 in DNA: TGCGCCAGCAGCCGACTAGCGGGGGGCTCCGGGGAGCTGTTTTTT.

The V and J genes are TRBV5-1 and TRBJ1-2; D not resolved. CDR1 and CDR2 from the germline V gene are SGHRS and YFSETQ. V was clipped by 0 bases and J by 5 bases, with 14 bases between them. The CDR3 has 15 residues. The CDR3 here is CASSLDEGSVYGYTF. DNA for the CDR3: TGCGCCAGCAGCTTGGATGAGGGTTCGGTTTATGGCTACACCTTC.

The V gene is TRBV28, the J gene TRBJ1-1, with TRBD1 matching 7 bases. This CDR3 has 14 amino acids. Trimming removed 7 bases from V and 5 bases from J; junction bases left unmatched: 10. Per germline, CDR1 MDHEN and CDR2 SYDVKM. In DNA form, the CDR3 reads TGTGCCAGCATAAAGAGGACAGGCAGAACTGAAGCTTTCTTT. Protein product: CASIKRTGRTEAFF.

This rearrangement joins TRBV2 to TRBJ2-3, with D tentatively TRBD1 or TRBD2 (5 bases each). CDR3 length: 14 residues. Germline V gives CDR1 SNHLY, CDR2 FYNNEI. Trimming removed 8 bases from V and 7 bases from J, with 19 bases in between. The chain's CDR3 is CASVLGVSPYTQYF. The CDR3 region has the DNA TGTGCCAGCGTTCTGGGGGTCTCCCCTTATACGCAGTATTTT.

The CDR3 DNA reads TGTGCCAGTAGCACCGGGGCCACTAGCAATCAGCCCCAGCATTTT. Translated, it gives CASSTGATSNQPQHF. The V gene is TRBV19, the J gene TRBJ1-5; D is possibly TRBD1 (5 bases). V was cut by 6 bases and J by 0 bases, with 12 bases left in between. The germline CDR1 and CDR2 sequences are LNHDA and SQIVND (reference sequence). CDR3 length: 15 amino acids.